This TCR beta chain was identified during a study of cytomegalovirus exposure and HLA in healthy donors. General study findings and limits: Later analysis revealed greater clonal expansion in HLA-associated TCR beta chains than in equally common others.

CDR3 length: 12 residues. V was clipped by 5 bases and J by 4 bases, with 9 bases between them. Germline CDR1 is WSHSY and CDR2 is SAAADI. The donors, nominally healthy at sampling, likely had unrecorded immune exposures. PCR involved 60 Vbeta and 13 Jbeta primers. This table comes from immunoSEQ multiplex PCR, and its TCRdb copy is limited to in-frame clones, with some not included. The sample records some 80,000 clones, 62% being singletons. Worth noting for this clone: The antigen is undetermined.

The sequence derives from a male donor in good health and CMV-seropositive. Sequenced sample: PBMCs. V gene TRBV10-2 combines with J gene TRBJ2-7; D is possibly TRBD1 (5 bases). The CDR3 DNA follows: TGCGCCAGCAGTCTACAGGCTTACGAGCAGTACTTC. This encodes CASSLQAYEQYF.